This T cell receptor beta chain was recovered during a study of CXCR3 chemokines and chemotherapy response in bladder cancer. This clonotype was counted at least ten times. TCRdb reanalysed the PCR reads using MiXCR and keeps one entry per CDR3 protein. This table has 7,000 to 9,500 distinct CDR3 sequences, about 23% appearing once. The CDR3 loop spans 14 amino acids. Between the trimmed V and J ends, which lost 5 bases and 0 bases, there was a span of 10 bases. The origin of this receptor is a human donor with bladder cancer that did not respond to neoadjuvant chemotherapy. Sample acquisition took place from a patient whose treatment included neoadjuvant chemotherapy. This chain uses TRBV12-3 or TRBV12-4 with TRBJ1-1, with no clear D. The CDR3 coding sequence is TGTGCCAGCAGTCCGACGGTGATGAACACTGAAGCTTTCTTT. This gives the protein CASSPTVMNTEAFF.